This T cell receptor (beta chain) was captured by sequencing in a study of shared clonotypes between healthy human individuals. As for this clone: The junction departs from the called germline gene at one end, perhaps through a read error. The identical CDR3 is also encoded by other nucleotide sequences in the sample.

The CDR3 spans 15 residues. Germline-derived CDR1 and CDR2 are SSHAT and FNYEAQ (reference sequence). Clones were sequenced by immunoSEQ multiplex PCR, and TCRdb holds only the in-frame ones, with some missing. The repertoire holds fewer than 1.8 million clones, with approximately 98.5% as singletons. The clonotype originates from a man in his thirties or forties in good health. What was sequenced was naive CD4+ T cells sorted from blood. Subset described: CD45RA+ positively selected. The rearrangement uses TRBV7-7 and TRBJ2-1; D gene unclear. CDR3 sequence reads: CASSFGGSSYNEQFF. The CDR3 region has the DNA TGTGCTAGCAGCTTCGGCGGCAGCTCCTACAATGAGCAGTTCTTC.